This T cell receptor beta chain came from a study of T cells in Graves' hyperthyroidism and ophthalmopathy. Amplification of TCR beta CDR3 regions was performed using RNA transcripts as template. HTBI primers were used for first-round RT-PCR of the TCR CDR3. TCRdb itself ran the multiplex PCR reads through MiXCR, one entry per CDR3 protein. The repertoire holds hundreds of thousands of distinct CDR3 sequences, under 20% seen once, with around 17% in the top ten. J lost 5 bases, V lost 4 bases, and 5 bases had no gene match. The CDR3 sequence is 16 residues long. CDR1 and CDR2 (germline): LGHDT, YNNKEL (reference sequence). This clonotype was found many times.

The TCR originated in a woman in her forties or fifties with Graves' hyperthyroidism that later progressed to Graves' ophthalmopathy. The J gene is TRBJ2-3, the V gene TRBV3-1; 14 bases align to TRBD2. Sequencing was carried out using blood. The CDR3 DNA reads TGTGCCAGCAGCCCGACTAGCGGGGGGGCCGTAGATACGCAGTATTTT. Encoded protein: CASSPTSGGAVDTQYF.